One sample yielded the 6 T cell receptor beta chains listed below, sequenced in a study of regulatory T cells in long-lasting Graves disease. Time point noted: persistent/refractory GD, antithyroid drugs over 5 years with positive TRAb. RNA isolated from PBMCs was used to make the TCR library. Library construction for TCR beta used iRepertoire HTBI primers and Arm-PCR of CDR3 regions. TCRdb reprocessed the multiplex PCR reads with MiXCR, giving one entry per CDR3 protein. The sample lists about 470,000 distinct CDR3 sequences; less than 25% were seen once. This specimen was peripheral blood mononuclear cells (PBMCs), taken when the disease was refractory, from a patient treated with antithyroid drugs. The receptors were sampled from a female donor with Graves disease.

The chain is built from TRBV28 and TRBJ2-1, with D unclear. Deletions cut 8 bases from V and 2 bases from J, with 10 bases between. The length of the CDR3 is 13 residues. The germline V gene has CDR1 MDHEN and CDR2 SYDVKM. Here the CDR3 DNA reads TGTGCCAGCTCGAAAACCACCTACAATGAGCAGTTCTTC. Protein sequence: CASSKTTYNEQFF.

The rearrangement links TRBV28 to TRBJ2-1, with a weak D call TRBD2 (5 bases). The CDR3 is 12 residues long. Germline V lookup: CDR1 MDHEN, CDR2 SYDVKM. Trimming removed 8 bases at V and 8 bases at J, with 13 bases between. For the CDR3, the DNA is TGTGCCAGCTTGCGGGCGATGGATGAGCAGTTCTTC. This sequence encodes CASLRAMDEQFF.

The chain joins TRBV5-8 to TRBJ1-2; possibly TRBD1 for D (5 bases). The germline V and J ends were trimmed by 7 bases and 3 bases, with 19 bases remaining between them. Germline V gene data show CDR1 as SGHTS and CDR2 as YDEGEE. This CDR3 is 15 amino acids long. The DNA for the CDR3 is TGTGCCAGCGAGATCGGGACCGCTACTCACTATGGCTACACCTTC. Translating it yields CASEIGTATHYGYTF.

This clonotype was seen many times. The V call is TRBV6-1, the J call TRBJ2-2, with a weak D call TRBD1 (5 bases). CDR3 length equals 16 residues. The germline V gene encodes CDR1 MNHNS and CDR2 SASEGT. V lost 5 bases to trimming and J lost 5 bases, with 18 bases between them. The CDR3 nucleotides read TGTGCCAGCAGTCACCACGCTCTTCAGGGAACCGGGGAGCTGTTTTTT. As protein: CASSHHALQGTGELFF.

This clonotype occurred many times. J is TRBJ2-7 and V is TRBV11-1; the D gene is possibly TRBD2 (6 bases). Germline CDR1 is SGHAT and CDR2 is FQDESV (reference sequence). The CDR3 loop spans 14 amino acids. V lost 4 bases and J 2 bases, leaving 12 bases between the germline ends. The CDR3 nucleotides read TGTGCCAGCAGCTCCCGGGGACTTGCCTACGAGCAGTACTTC. Encoded protein: CASSSRGLAYEQYF. Looking up the rest from reference TRBV11-1 and TRBJ2-7 gives the full variable domain: EAEVAQSPRYKITEKSQAVAFWCDPISGHATLYWYRQILGQGPELLVQFQDESVVDDSQLPKDRFSAERLKGVDSTLKIQPAELGDSAMYLCASSSRGLAYEQYFGPGTRLTVT.

In its sample, this clonotype was seen many times. V and J are TRBV27 and TRBJ2-5, with D possibly being TRBD2 (5 bases). CDR1 is MNHEY, CDR2 SMNVEV, per germline (reference sequence). This CDR3 is 15 amino acids long. Deletions cut 5 bases from V and 1 base from J, with 14 bases between. This CDR3 reads CASSPGVGTQETQYF. CDR3 in DNA: TGTGCCAGCAGTCCCGGGGTGGGCACCCAAGAGACCCAGTACTTC.